The T cell receptor (beta chain) described here comes from a study of long-term antiretroviral therapy in people with HIV. They ran version v3.0 of the immunoSEQ assay at survey level. Data came from immunoSEQ multiplex PCR; TCRdb stores just in-frame clones and leaves some out. In the table there are some 31,000 clones, roughly 98% of which are singletons. Findings and limits, study-wide: At every time point, clones expanded before ART dominated the repertoire. Comparison with controls showed narrower CDR3 length ranges in HIV repertoires. Diversity remained lower than transplant donor controls, even though it increased after ART.

For this clone: No antigen is known for it.

This TCR was sampled from a young man with HIV. The sample was unsorted PBMCs, taken 7.6 years after starting antiretroviral therapy.

The chain's CDR3 is CASSGADTQYF. In DNA form, the CDR3 reads TGTGCCAGCAGTGGTGCAGATACGCAGTATTTT. The genes are TRBV6-6 and TRBJ2-3; D not certain. The V gene's germline CDR1 is MNHNY and CDR2 SVGAGI (reference sequence). This CDR3 is 11 amino acids long. Between the trimmed V and J ends, which lost 5 bases and 4 bases, there was a span of 4 bases.